The entry below gives a single T cell receptor beta chain sequence along with its context. Its antigen specificity is not known. No clone much larger than this one lies a single base away; base qualities are absent. This sample stems from a study of post-analysis software for immune sequencing data (dated by TCRdb to between 2015 and 2017). Study-level background: Disease courses on record covered relapsing-remitting, secondary progressive and progressive-relapsing multiple sclerosis, though some patients had no subtype annotation. The patient repertoires were compared against 11 previously published healthy control repertoires obtained from donors aged roughly 6 to 26 years. A subset of samples was prepared in parallel using single-end sample barcoding, then pooled and co-amplified after Illumina adapter ligation.

Library preparation was by PCR. Sequencing was carried out with an Illumina HiSeq 2500. To reduce PCR and sequencing biases, unique molecular identifiers were incorporated into the TCR beta cDNA libraries. Roughly 0.5 million cDNA molecules were obtained per 1 to 10 million input T cells, so each molecule approximated one T cell. The patient libraries were prepared and sequenced with the same protocol used for the earlier healthy control dataset. Within a given batch, samples were prepared together, multiplexed and sequenced on the same HiSeq lane. The study's processing was this. MIGEC was used to process the raw barcoded reads, and molecular identifier groups with only a single read were discarded before consensus assembly and CDR3 extraction. VDJtools was used for post-analysis of the clonotype tables, with diversity normalized by down-sampling every dataset to the smallest sample size. To correct batch-related cross-sample contamination, repertoire overlap clustering matched CDR3 amino acid sequences but not nucleotide sequences. TCRdb trimmed public reads at Q25 via fastp, called clones via MiXCR and kept in-frame beta chains. Identical CDR3 protein sequences are pooled into one entry, listed with their most common genes and DNA. The V and J calls and clone size are TCRdb's, not the authors'. The sample includes about 430,000 distinct CDR3 sequences, with approximately 39% observed a single time. The ten top clones hold approximately 7.6% of the sample.

To demonstrate the VDJtools post-analysis software, the study profiled TCR beta repertoires from the peripheral blood of about a dozen young patients with multiple sclerosis. The multiple sclerosis patients were children and adolescents ranging in age from roughly 6 to 16 years. Trimming leaves V shorter by 0 bases and J shorter by 4 bases, with the junction holding 6 bases beyond the gene matches. The CDR3 sequence holds 15 residues, the cysteine and phenylalanine included. Only the CDR3 region is kept as DNA, spanning 45 bases read in frame from base 1. CDR1 and CDR2 are read off the germline V gene as SQVTM and ANQGSEA. The full study reports these points: The multiple sclerosis patient group was slightly younger than the control group. Four or five TRBV segments, including TRBV5-6, TRBV5-1 and TRBV20-1, were significantly more frequent in patients than controls. Multiple sclerosis patients had significantly lower normalized Chao1 diversity than controls, a result that suggests substantial peripheral T-cell clonal expansion. Direct clustering with F measure revealed strong co-clustering of samples prepared in the same batch, which led to a batch-effect correction.

The sequenced material came from blood. This TCR was recovered from a girl aged 2-15 years with multiple sclerosis. This receptor chain uses TRBV29-1 and TRBJ2-5, and TRBD1 matches 9 of the central bases. The CDR3 reads CSVEDGTGRLETQYF. The DNA sequence reads TGCAGCGTTGAAGACGGGACAGGGCGCCTAGAGACCCAGTACTTC.